The 22 T cell receptor beta chains in this list originate from one sample, sequenced in a study of glioma-infiltrating T cells after dendritic cell vaccination. The table came from immunoSEQ multiplex PCR; TCRdb's copy has only in-frame clones and leaves some out. Of roughly 88,000 clones listed, over 75% are singletons. Time point in this sample: after dendritic cell vaccination, including at tumor progression/relapse. The starting material was blood, obtained after dendritic cell vaccination. Receptor source: a human donor with glioblastoma.

The chain joins TRBV7-6 to TRBJ2-3, with TRBD2 matching 12 bases. CDR1 is SGHVS, CDR2 FNYEAQ, per germline. After removal of 0 bases from V and 3 bases from J, the junction contained 10 bases not matched to a gene. The CDR3 runs to 19 residues. The CDR3 protein is CASSLAHRLAGEGTDTQYF. The CDR3 region has the DNA TGTGCCAGCAGCTTAGCGCATAGACTAGCGGGAGAGGGTACAGATACGCAGTATTTT. Combining the CDR3 with reference TRBV7-6 and TRBJ2-3 gives the whole variable domain GAGVSQSPRYKVTKRGQDVALRCDPISGHVSLYWYRQALGQGPEFLTYFNYEAQQDKSGLPNDRFSAERPEGSISTLTIQRTEQRDSAMYRCASSLAHRLAGEGTDTQYFGPGTRLTVL.

The chain is built from TRBV2 and TRBJ2-3, with TRBD2 as a possible D gene (6 bases). V dropped 5 bases and J dropped 0 bases, with 15 bases sitting between them. Germline V lookup: CDR1 SNHLY, CDR2 FYNNEI. The CDR3 length is 16 residues. In DNA, the CDR3 is TGTGCCAGCAGTCGACTAGAAGGGGCTAGCACAGATACGCAGTATTTT. Its translation is CASSRLEGASTDTQYF.

The CDR3 nucleotides are TGCGCCAGCAGCCAAGGACAGGGGTATAATTCACCCCTCCACTTT. It codes for CASSQGQGYNSPLHF. The genes are TRBV4-1 and TRBJ1-6, with 8 bases identical to TRBD1. Germline CDR1 reads MGHRA; CDR2 reads YSYEKL. V shed 1 base, J shed 4 bases, and the junction held 0 bases outside the gene matches. This CDR3 comprises 15 residues.

The V call is TRBV4-1, the J call TRBJ1-3, with D tentatively TRBD1 (6 bases). Per germline, CDR1 MGHRA and CDR2 YSYEKL. V was clipped by 2 bases and J by 2 bases, with 16 bases between them. The CDR3 is 17 residues long. Here the CDR3 DNA reads TGCGCCAGCAGCCAATATTGGGGACATGTCCCTGGAAACACCATATATTTT. Translated, it gives CASSQYWGHVPGNTIYF.

The chain is built from TRBV6-4 and TRBJ2-7; D uncertain. The germline V gene has CDR1 MRHNA and CDR2 SNTAGT. CDR3 length: 9 amino acids. The V gene lost 7 bases and the J gene lost 7 bases, with 5 bases spanning the gap. As DNA, the CDR3 is TGTGCCAGCACGGGTGAGCAGTACGTC. Translated, it gives CASTGEQYV.

V gene TRBV21-1 combines with J gene TRBJ2-3; TRBD1, the table's D call, lacks a check against the DNA. TRBV21-1 represents a pseudogene. The CDR3 length is 19 residues. As DNA, the CDR3 is TGTGCCAGCAGCAAAATGGAGGATGGGACAGAACGTAGCACAGATACGCAGTATTTT. It yields the protein CASSKMEDGTERSTDTQYF.

This chain joins TRBV5-4 and TRBJ2-1, with TRBD1 identical over 9 bases. Losses at the gene ends were 6 bases for V and 3 bases for J; bases not matched to a gene: 4. The germline V gene encodes CDR1 SGHNT and CDR2 YYREEE (reference sequence). This CDR3 spans 14 amino acids. The DNA for the CDR3 is TGTGCCAGCACGGCGGGACAGGGCTACAATGAGCAGTTCTTC. This sequence encodes CASTAGQGYNEQFF.

CDR3 amino acids: CASTPLTGSYEQYF. In DNA, the CDR3 is TGCGCCAGCACCCCTCTGACAGGGTCCTACGAGCAGTACTTC. The J gene is TRBJ2-7, the V gene TRBV5-1; 7 bases agree with TRBD1. CDR3 length: 14 residues. Germline V gene data show CDR1 as SGHRS and CDR2 as YFSETQ. V gave up 6 bases and J gave up 1 base; unmatched junction bases: 7.

The J gene is TRBJ2-1, the V gene TRBV19; D is ambiguous. Deletions cut 0 bases from V and 2 bases from J, with 5 bases between. The CDR3 is 14 amino acids. The germline CDR1 and CDR2 sequences are LNHDA and SQIVND (reference sequence). The CDR3: CASSIEQTYNEQFF. Written as DNA, the CDR3 is TGTGCCAGTAGTATAGAACAGACCTACAATGAGCAGTTCTTC.

V is TRBV2 and J is TRBJ1-4; TRBD1 matches at 8 bases. Trimming cost V 6 bases and J 5 bases; bases outside gene matches: 5. The CDR3 totals 14 residues. The germline CDR1 and CDR2 sequences are SNHLY and FYNNEI. The CDR3 reads CASSGQGGNEKLFF. Here the CDR3 DNA reads TGTGCCAGCAGCGGACAGGGAGGGAATGAAAAACTGTTTTTT.

The rearrangement uses TRBV19 and TRBJ2-5; 10 nucleotides align to TRBD1. The CDR3 spans 15 residues. The germline CDR1 and CDR2 sequences are LNHDA and SQIVND (reference sequence). Losses at the gene ends were 5 bases for V and 5 bases for J; bases not matched to a gene: 8. CDR3 sequence (DNA): TGTGCCAGTAGTGGAAGACAGGGGGCGGGGGAGACCCAGTACTTC. It is translated as CASSGRQGAGETQYF.

The table lists this clone with a count of one. The V and J genes are TRBV2 and TRBJ2-5; maybe TRBD2 (5 bases). This CDR3 comprises 13 residues. V lost 8 bases, J lost 2 bases, and 12 bases lay in between. Germline loops: CDR1 SNHLY, CDR2 FYNNEI. CDR3 sequence: CASGPRGQETQYF. The CDR3 DNA sequence: TGTGCCAGCGGCCCCCGGGGACAAGAGACCCAGTACTTC.

This clone has a handful of counts. The rearrangement links TRBV5-1 to TRBJ2-7, with TRBD1 matching 7 bases. V trimming: 1 base; J trimming: 6 bases; junction bases outside the gene matches: 10. Germline V gene data show CDR1 as SGHRS and CDR2 as YFSETQ. There are 15 residues in the CDR3. Here the CDR3 DNA reads TGCGCCAGCAGCTTGATTGGGACAGTCACAGCCGAGCAGTACTTC. It codes for CASSLIGTVTAEQYF.

The rearrangement links TRBV6-4 to TRBJ2-7; a possible D gene is TRBD1 (5 bases). The germline V gene has CDR1 MRHNA and CDR2 SNTAGT. V was pared by 6 bases and J by 3 bases, with 24 bases between. The CDR3 is 17 amino acids. The CDR3 region is CASRDKGRSLEFYEQYV. The CDR3 DNA follows: TGTGCCAGCAGGGACAAGGGGCGATCCTTAGAGTTCTACGAGCAGTACGTC.

The V gene is TRBV5-6, the J gene TRBJ2-2; 11 bases are shared with TRBD2. Germline CDR1 SGHDT, CDR2 YYEEEE. This CDR3 is built from 17 residues. J was trimmed by 0 bases and V by 1 base; bases with no gene match: 2. The CDR3 DNA follows: TGTGCCAGCAGCTTGCGACTAGCGGGGCCGAACACCGGGGAGCTGTTTTTT. This encodes CASSLRLAGPNTGELFF.

The J gene is TRBJ1-2, the V gene TRBV7-2; D unresolved. V lost 10 bases to trimming and J lost 8 bases, with 26 bases between them. CDR3 length: 15 residues. The V gene's germline CDR1 is SGHTA and CDR2 FQGNSA. CDR3: CATGGDLRALGGYTF. The DNA of the CDR3 is TGTGCCACCGGCGGTGATTTGAGGGCCCTGGGGGGCTACACCTTC.

V gene TRBV14 combines with J gene TRBJ1-5, with unresolved D. V shed 5 bases and J shed 8 bases, with 13 bases lying between them. Per germline, CDR1 SGHDN and CDR2 FVKESK. CDR3 length: 13 residues. In DNA, the CDR3 is TGTGCCAGCAGCTTAAATAGAAACGAGCCCCAGCATTTT. The encoded protein is CASSLNRNEPQHF.

This sequence joins TRBV5-4 and TRBJ2-5; a weak D match, TRBD2 (5 bases). V gave up 0 bases and J gave up 9 bases, with 12 bases separating them. The CDR3 sequence is 13 residues long. Germline-derived CDR1 and CDR2 are SGHNT and YYREEE (reference sequence). In nucleotides, the CDR3 is TGTGCCAGCAGCTTGGAGCCCCAAGCGGCCCAGTACTTC. The encoded protein is CASSLEPQAAQYF.

This chain joins TRBV6-1 and TRBJ1-1; D possibly corresponds to TRBD1 (5 bases). Between the trimmed V and J ends, which lost 4 bases and 1 base, there was a span of 10 bases. Per the germline V gene, CDR1 is MNHNS and CDR2 is SASEGT. The length of the CDR3 is 14 residues. The DNA for the CDR3 is TGTGCCAGCAGTGCCCCCACAGGGAACACTGAAGCTTTCTTT. Amino acid sequence: CASSAPTGNTEAFF.

The chain recombines TRBV5-6 with TRBJ2-1; D remains ambiguous. V lost 4 bases to trimming and J lost 6 bases, with 11 bases between them. Germline V CDR1 and CDR2: SGHDT, YYEEEE. The CDR3 totals 13 residues. CDR3 DNA: TGTGCCAGCAGCCCACAGATTGGCAATGAGCAGTTCTTC. Residues: CASSPQIGNEQFF.

The rearrangement joins TRBV5-4 to TRBJ1-2; no definite D call. The CDR3 consists of 14 residues. Germline CDR1 reads SGHNT; CDR2 reads YYREEE (reference sequence). V lost 0 bases, J lost 0 bases, and 6 bases lay in between. CDR3 sequence: CASSLAPANYGYTF. Written as DNA, the CDR3 is TGTGCCAGCAGCTTGGCCCCGGCTAACTATGGCTACACCTTC.

In this sample, this clone turned up once. The chain is built from TRBV10-1 and TRBJ1-2; D perhaps matches TRBD1 (5 bases). This CDR3 spans 12 amino acids. V gave up 8 bases and J gave up 2 bases, with 9 bases separating them. From germline, CDR1 is WNHNN and CDR2 SYGVQD (reference sequence). The CDR3 DNA is TGCGCCAGCGGCGCAGGGAACTATGGCTACACCTTC. This gives the protein CASGAGNYGYTF.